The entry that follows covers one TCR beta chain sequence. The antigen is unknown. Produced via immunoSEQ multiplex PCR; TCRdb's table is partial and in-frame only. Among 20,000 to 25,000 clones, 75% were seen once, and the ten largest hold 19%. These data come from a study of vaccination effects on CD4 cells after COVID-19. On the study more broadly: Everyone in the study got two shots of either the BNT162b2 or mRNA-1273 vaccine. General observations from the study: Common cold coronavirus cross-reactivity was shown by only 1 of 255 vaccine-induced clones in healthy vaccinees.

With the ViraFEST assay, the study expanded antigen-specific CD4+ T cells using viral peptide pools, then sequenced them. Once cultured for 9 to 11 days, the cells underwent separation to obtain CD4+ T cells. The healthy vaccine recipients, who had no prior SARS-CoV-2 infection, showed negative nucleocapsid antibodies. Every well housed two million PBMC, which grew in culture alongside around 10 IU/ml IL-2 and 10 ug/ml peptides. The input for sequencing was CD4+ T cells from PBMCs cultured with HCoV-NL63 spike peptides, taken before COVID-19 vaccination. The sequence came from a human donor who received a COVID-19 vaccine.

The CDR3 loop is CASSPKTGTLNEKLFF. The CDR3 DNA sequence: TGTGCCAGCTCACCTAAAACGGGCACCCTTAATGAAAAACTGTTTTTT. The chain couples TRBV18 to TRBJ1-4; D is uncertain. Looked up from germline, CDR1 is KGHSH and CDR2 is LQKENI. The CDR3 runs to 16 residues. Trimming pared 3 bases from V and 4 bases from J, leaving 15 bases between.